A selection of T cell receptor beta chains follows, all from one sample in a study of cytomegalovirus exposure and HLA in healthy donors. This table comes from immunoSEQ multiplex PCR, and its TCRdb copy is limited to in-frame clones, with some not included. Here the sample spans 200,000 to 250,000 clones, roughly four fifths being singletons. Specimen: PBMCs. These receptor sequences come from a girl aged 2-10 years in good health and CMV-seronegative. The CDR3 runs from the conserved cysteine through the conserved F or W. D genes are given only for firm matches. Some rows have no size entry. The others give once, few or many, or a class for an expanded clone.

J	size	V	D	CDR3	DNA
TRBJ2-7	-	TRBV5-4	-	CASSLGSGYEQYF	TGTGCCAGCAGCTTGGGTAGTGGCTACGAGCAGTACTTC
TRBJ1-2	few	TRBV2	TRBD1	CASSEPGQGTPYGYTF	TGTGCCAGCAGTGAGCCGGGACAGGGAACCCCATACGGCTACACCTTC
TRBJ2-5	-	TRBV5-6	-	CASSAREWYQETQYF	TGTGCCAGCAGCGCCCGCGAATGGTACCAAGAGACCCAGTACTTC
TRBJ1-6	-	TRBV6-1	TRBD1	CASSETTGGNSPLHF	TGTGCCAGCAGTGAAACGACAGGGGGGAATTCACCCCTCCACTTT
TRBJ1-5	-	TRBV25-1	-	CASSEYRGEGPQHF	TGTGCCAGCAGTGAATATCGGGGGGAAGGGCCCCAGCATTTT
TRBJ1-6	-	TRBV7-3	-	CASSSAYNSPLHF	TGTGCCAGCAGCTCCGCCTATAATTCACCCCTCCACTTT
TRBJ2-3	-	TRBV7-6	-	CASSLDEGDSTDTQYF	TGTGCCAGCAGCTTAGACGAGGGCGACAGCACAGATACGCAGTATTTT
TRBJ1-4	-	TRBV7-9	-	CASSPREIEKLFF	TGTGCCAGCAGCCCTCGGGAGATCGAAAAACTGTTTTTT
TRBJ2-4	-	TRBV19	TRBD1	CASSIVQGEWNIQYF	TGTGCCAGTAGTATTGTGCAGGGGGAATGGAACATTCAGTACTTC
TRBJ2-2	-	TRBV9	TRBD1	CASSFSGTGPPGELFF	TGTGCCAGCAGCTTCTCCGGGACAGGACCCCCCGGGGAGCTGTTTTTT
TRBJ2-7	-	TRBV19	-	CASSIGVPYEQYF	TGTGCCAGTAGTATTGGAGTCCCCTACGAGCAGTACTTC
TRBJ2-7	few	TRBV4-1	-	CASSQSRLGEQYF	TGCGCCAGCAGCCAATCGAGACTAGGCGAGCAGTACTTC
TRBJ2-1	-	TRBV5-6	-	CASSLGGLSSYNEQFF	TGTGCCAGCAGCTTGGGAGGCCTCAGCTCCTACAATGAGCAGTTCTTC
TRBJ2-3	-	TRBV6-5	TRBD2	CASSYSSLAGTDTQYF	TGTGCCAGCAGTTACTCGTCGTTAGCGGGGACAGATACGCAGTATTTT
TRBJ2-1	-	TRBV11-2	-	CASSYKDYNEQFF	TGTGCCAGCAGTTACAAAGACTACAATGAGCAGTTCTTC
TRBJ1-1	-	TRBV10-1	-	CASSERRNVNTEAFF	TGCGCCAGCAGTGAGAGGAGGAATGTTAACACTGAAGCTTTCTTT
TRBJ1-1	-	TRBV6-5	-	CASRRNRRTEAFF	TGTGCCAGCAGGCGTAACAGGCGCACTGAAGCTTTCTTT
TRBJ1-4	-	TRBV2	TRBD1	CASSRTGGIEKLFF	TGTGCCAGCTCAAGGACAGGGGGGATTGAAAAACTGTTTTTT
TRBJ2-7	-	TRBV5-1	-	CASSLAGESYEQYF	TGCGCCAGCAGCTTGGCAGGGGAGTCCTACGAGCAGTACTTC
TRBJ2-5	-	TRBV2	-	CASSELEGTQYF	TGTGCCAGCAGTGAACTGGAGGGGACCCAGTACTTC
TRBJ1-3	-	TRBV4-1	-	CASSPVSGNTIYF	TGCGCCAGCAGTCCAGTCTCTGGAAACACCATATATTTT
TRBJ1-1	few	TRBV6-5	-	CASSYRGSTEAFF	TGTGCCAGCAGTTACCGGGGGAGCACTGAAGCTTTCTTT
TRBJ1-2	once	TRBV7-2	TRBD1	CASSLGPGQGVQGYTF	TGTGCCAGCAGCTTAGGACCCGGACAGGGGGTACAAGGCTACACCTTC
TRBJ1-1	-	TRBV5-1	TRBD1	CASSFTRGQQDTEAFF	TGCGCCAGCAGCTTCACAAGGGGGCAGCAGGACACTGAAGCTTTCTTT
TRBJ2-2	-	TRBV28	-	CASSFLSRGGELFF	TGTGCCAGCAGTTTTTTGTCCCGCGGCGGGGAGCTGTTTTTT
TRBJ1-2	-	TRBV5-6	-	CASSFPDRSYGYTF	TGTGCCAGCAGCTTCCCCGACAGGTCTTATGGCTACACCTTC
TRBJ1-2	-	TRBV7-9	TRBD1	CASSSTGGAVYGYTF	TGTGCCAGCAGCTCAACAGGGGGAGCCGTCTATGGCTACACCTTC
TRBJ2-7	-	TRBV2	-	CASRPGPGSYEQYF	TGTGCCAGCAGGCCGGGCCCCGGGAGCTACGAGCAGTACTTC
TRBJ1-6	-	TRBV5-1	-	CASSLNQGIGSPLHF	TGCGCCAGCAGCCTAAATCAGGGGATAGGTTCACCCCTCCACTTT
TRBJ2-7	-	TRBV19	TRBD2	CASSPAGLAGGSYEQYF	TGTGCCAGTAGTCCTGCGGGACTAGCGGGGGGCTCCTACGAGCAGTACTTC
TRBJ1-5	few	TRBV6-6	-	CASTTGNNQPQHF	TGTGCCAGCACCACAGGGAACAATCAGCCCCAGCATTTT
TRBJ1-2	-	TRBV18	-	CASSPGGGNNYGYTF	TGTGCCAGCTCACCCGGCGGTGGCAACAACTATGGCTACACCTTC
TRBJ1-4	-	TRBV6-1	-	CASSLAVTTNEKLFF	TGTGCCAGCAGCTTGGCCGTTACAACTAATGAAAAACTGTTTTTT
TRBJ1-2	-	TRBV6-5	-	CASSYSLSFRGYTF	TGTGCCAGCAGTTACTCCCTATCCTTCCGTGGCTACACCTTC
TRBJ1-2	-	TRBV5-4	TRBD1	CASSLGSGGADYGYTF	TGTGCCAGCAGCTTGGGGTCAGGGGGAGCTGACTATGGCTACACCTTC
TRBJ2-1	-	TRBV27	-	CASSLTTGIASNEQFF	TGTGCCAGCAGTTTAACCACCGGGATAGCATCGAATGAGCAGTTCTTC
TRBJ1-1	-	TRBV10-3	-	CAISSSGVVNTEAFF	TGTGCCATCAGTAGTTCAGGCGTGGTGAACACTGAAGCTTTCTTT
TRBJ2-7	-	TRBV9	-	CASSVASETQQYF	TGTGCCAGCAGCGTGGCTAGCGAGACACAGCAGTACTTC
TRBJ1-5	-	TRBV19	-	CASSIRLKRADQPQHF	TGTGCCAGTAGTATTAGGTTAAAGAGGGCAGATCAGCCCCAGCATTTT
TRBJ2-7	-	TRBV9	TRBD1	CASSVAQGVDYEQYF	TGTGCCAGCAGCGTAGCTCAGGGGGTAGACTACGAGCAGTACTTC
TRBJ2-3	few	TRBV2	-	CASSFQGVDTQYF	TGTGCCAGCAGTTTCCAGGGTGTAGATACGCAGTATTTT